This T cell receptor beta chain stems from a study of early T cells in non-severe SARS-CoV-2 infection. Study overall: From unsorted whole blood, bulk RNA was sequenced, and the chains remained unpaired.

This clonotype was counted at least ten times. Its antigen is not identified. Study-wide points: Matches to VDJdb favored anti-spike CD8 responses and missed private and CD4 specificities.

Individually, cDNA molecules had unique molecular identifiers attached to them. TCRdb fed the 5' RACE reads into MiXCR, producing one record per CDR3 protein. The table includes about 90,000 distinct CDR3 sequences, approximately 12% detected once. Germline values: CDR1 SGHVS, CDR2 FQNEAQ. V shed 11 bases and J 0 bases; nucleotides not matched to a gene: 6. CDR3 length: 14 residues. Here the sequenced sample was whole blood, taken at baseline. The clonotype originates from an adult who was a healthcare worker with PCR-confirmed SARS-CoV-2 infection or an uninfected control (not recorded which). The chain links TRBV7-8 to TRBJ2-2, with 7 bases that match TRBD2. The CDR3 nucleotides are TGTGCCGGCGATGGGGGGGCGAACACCGGGGAGCTGTTTTTT. Protein product: CAGDGGANTGELFF.